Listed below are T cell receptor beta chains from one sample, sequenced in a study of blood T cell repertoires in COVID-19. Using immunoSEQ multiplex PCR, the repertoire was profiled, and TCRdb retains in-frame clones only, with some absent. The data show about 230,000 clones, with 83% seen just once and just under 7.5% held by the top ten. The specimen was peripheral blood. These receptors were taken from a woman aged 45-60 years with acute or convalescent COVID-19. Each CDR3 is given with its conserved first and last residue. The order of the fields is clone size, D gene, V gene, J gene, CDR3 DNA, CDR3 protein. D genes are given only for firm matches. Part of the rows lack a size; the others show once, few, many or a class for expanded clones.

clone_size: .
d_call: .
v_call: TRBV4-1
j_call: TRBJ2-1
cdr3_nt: TGCGCCAGCAGCCAAGATCGAGGGCCCCGGTTCTTC
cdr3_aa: CASSQDRGPRFF

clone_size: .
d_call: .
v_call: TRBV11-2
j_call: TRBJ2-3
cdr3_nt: TGTGCCAGCAGTATACCTAGTCAGCCAGATACGCAGTATTTT
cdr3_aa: CASSIPSQPDTQYF

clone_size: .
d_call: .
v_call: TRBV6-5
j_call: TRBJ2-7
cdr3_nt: TGTGCCAGCTCGATGCAGGACTACGAGCAGTACTTC
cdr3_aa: CASSMQDYEQYF

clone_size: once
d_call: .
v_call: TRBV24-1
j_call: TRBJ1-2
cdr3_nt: TGTGCCACCAGTGATCACGAGGCGACCGCTAACTATGGCTACACCTTC
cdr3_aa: CATSDHEATANYGYTF

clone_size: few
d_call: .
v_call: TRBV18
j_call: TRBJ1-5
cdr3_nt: TGTGCCAGCTCACCACCACTTAGCAATCAGCCCCAGCATTTT
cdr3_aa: CASSPPLSNQPQHF

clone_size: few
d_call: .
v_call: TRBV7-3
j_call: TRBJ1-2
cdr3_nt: TGTGCCAGCAGCCTCGACGCAGGGGACAGCTACACCTTC
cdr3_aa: CASSLDAGDSYTF

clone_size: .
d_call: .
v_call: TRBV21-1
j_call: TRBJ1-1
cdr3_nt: TGTGCCAGCATCTGGGGGAGCAGGGGGAGTATAGGGAACACTGAAGCTTTCTTT
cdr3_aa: CASIWGSRGSIGNTEAFF

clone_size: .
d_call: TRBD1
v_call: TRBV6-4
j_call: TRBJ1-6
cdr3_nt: TGTGCCAGCAGTGACTCGCCGGGACAGGGTAATTCACCCCTCCACTTT
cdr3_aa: CASSDSPGQGNSPLHF

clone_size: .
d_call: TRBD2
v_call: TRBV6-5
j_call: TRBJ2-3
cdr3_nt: TGTGCCAGCAGTTACCGGGGGGTCAGCACAGATACGCAGTATTTT
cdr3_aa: CASSYRGVSTDTQYF

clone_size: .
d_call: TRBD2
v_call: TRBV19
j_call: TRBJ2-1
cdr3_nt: TGTGCCAGTAGTAGCCTAGCGGAAAACAATGAGCAGTTCTTC
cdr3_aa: CASSSLAENNEQFF

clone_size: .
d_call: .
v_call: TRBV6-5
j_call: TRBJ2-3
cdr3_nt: TGTGCCAGCAGTTACCCCGGGGGATGGCCAGATACGCAGTATTTT
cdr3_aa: CASSYPGGWPDTQYF

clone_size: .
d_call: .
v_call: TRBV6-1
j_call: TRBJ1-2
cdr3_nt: TGTGCCAGCAGTGAAGCCGGAGGGGTAGGGGGCTACACCTTC
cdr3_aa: CASSEAGGVGGYTF

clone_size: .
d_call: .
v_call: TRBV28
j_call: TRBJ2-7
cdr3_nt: TGTGCCAGCAGTTTTCAGAAGGGGCTAGCGCCTACCTACGAGCAGTACTTC
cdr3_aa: CASSFQKGLAPTYEQYF

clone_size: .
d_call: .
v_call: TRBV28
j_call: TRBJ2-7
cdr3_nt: TGTGCCAGCACTGACATACCCTACGAGCAGTACTTC
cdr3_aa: CASTDIPYEQYF

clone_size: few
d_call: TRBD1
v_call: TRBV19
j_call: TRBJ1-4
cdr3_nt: TGTGCCAGTAGCCCCAGGGGGAGAGGTGAAAAACTGTTTTTT
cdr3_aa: CASSPRGRGEKLFF

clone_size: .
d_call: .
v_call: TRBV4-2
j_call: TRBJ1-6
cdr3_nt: TGTGCCAGCAGCCACCCCCCCAGGCAGGGAAATTCACCCCTCCACTTT
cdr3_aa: CASSHPPRQGNSPLHF

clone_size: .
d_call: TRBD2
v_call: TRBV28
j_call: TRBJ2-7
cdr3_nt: TGTGCCAGCAGTGGCCCAGGGACTAGCGGTACCTACGAGCAGTACTTC
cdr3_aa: CASSGPGTSGTYEQYF